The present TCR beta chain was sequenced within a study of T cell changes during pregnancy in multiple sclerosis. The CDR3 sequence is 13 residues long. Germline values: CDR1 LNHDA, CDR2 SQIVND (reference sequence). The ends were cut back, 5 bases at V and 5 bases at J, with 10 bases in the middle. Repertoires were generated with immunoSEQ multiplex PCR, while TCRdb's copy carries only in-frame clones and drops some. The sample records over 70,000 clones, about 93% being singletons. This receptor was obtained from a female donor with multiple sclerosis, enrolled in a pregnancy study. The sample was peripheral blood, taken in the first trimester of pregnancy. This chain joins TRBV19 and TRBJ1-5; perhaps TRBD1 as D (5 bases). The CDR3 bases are TGTGCCAGTAGTGGGTCAGGGCATCAGCCCCAGCATTTT. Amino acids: CASSGSGHQPQHF.